Listed below are T cell receptor beta chains from one sample, sequenced in a study of radiation and T cells in renal cell carcinoma. Assay used: immunoSEQ multiplex PCR; TCRdb lists only in-frame clones, some missing. Of over 120,000 clones listed, 88% were seen once; the top ten hold about 12%. Sequenced material: blood, taken from a patient whose treatment included radiotherapy and nephrectomy. These receptors originate from a woman between 45 and 60 years old with renal cell carcinoma. Each CDR3 is given with its conserved first and last residue. The D gene is left open where the match is weak. Some rows have no size entry. The others give once, few or many, or a class for an expanded clone.

v_gene	j_gene	len	d_gene	abundance	CDR3nt	CDR3aa
TRBV9	TRBJ2-5	14	NA	NA	TGTGCCAGCAGCGCATCTTCGGGCGGGGAGACCCAGTACTTC	CASSASSGGETQYF
TRBV6-1	TRBJ1-5	15	NA	NA	TGTGCCAGCAGTGAATGGGGGGAGAGCAATCAGCCCCAGCATTTT	CASSEWGESNQPQHF
TRBV7-8	TRBJ1-2	16	TRBD1	NA	TGTGCCAGCAGCCACCGGACAGGCGCGAAAATCTATGGCTACACCTTC	CASSHRTGAKIYGYTF
TRBV7-9	TRBJ1-2	15	NA	NA	TGTGCCAGCAGCTTAGGTGGGGAAGCTAACTATGGCTACACCTTC	CASSLGGEANYGYTF
TRBV6-6	TRBJ2-7	12	TRBD1	NA	TGTGCCAGCGGAGCAGGGGGCTACGAGCAGTACTTC	CASGAGGYEQYF
TRBV5-1	TRBJ2-3	17	NA	NA	TGCGCCAGCAGCCGGGACTTGACTCACCAAGGCACAGATACGCAGTATTTT	CASSRDLTHQGTDTQYF
TRBV4-1	TRBJ1-2	15	TRBD1	NA	TGCGCCAGCAGCCAAGGGGGGACAGGGGCCTATGGCTACACCTTC	CASSQGGTGAYGYTF
TRBV10-3	TRBJ2-5	13	NA	once	TGTGCCATCAGTGGGGGTCCCCAAGAGACCCAGTACTTC	CAISGGPQETQYF
TRBV7-2	TRBJ1-4	15	NA	NA	TGTGCCAGCAGCTTAGTCGGGGGCACTAATGAAAAACTGTTTTTT	CASSLVGGTNEKLFF
TRBV2	TRBJ1-4	15	NA	NA	TGTGCCAGCAGTGAAGATAGGTGGCAAAATGAAAAACTGTTTTTT	CASSEDRWQNEKLFF
TRBV4-1	TRBJ2-3	16	TRBD2	NA	TGCGCCAGCAGCCAAGAGCGACTAGCGGGGCCAGATACGCAGTATTTT	CASSQERLAGPDTQYF
TRBV13	TRBJ2-7	16	NA	NA	TGTGCCAGCAGCTTCAGCCCCCGAGGAAAGACCTACGAGCAGTACTTC	CASSFSPRGKTYEQYF
TRBV2	TRBJ1-5	14	TRBD1	NA	TGTGCCAGCAGCGAGAGAGGGGGCGGGGAGCCCCAGCATTTT	CASSERGGGEPQHF
TRBV4-2	TRBJ2-3	16	TRBD2	NA	TGTGCCAGCAGCTCCCGACTAGCGGGGGGCACAGATACGCAGTATTTT	CASSSRLAGGTDTQYF
TRBV6-5	TRBJ2-2	13	NA	NA	TGTGCCAGCAGTTTGACAGTTATCGGGGAGCTGTTTTTT	CASSLTVIGELFF
TRBV7-6	TRBJ1-6	15	TRBD1	NA	TGTGCCAGCAGCATCGGGACAGGGGTGGCAGTACCCCTCCACTTT	CASSIGTGVAVPLHF
TRBV7-6	TRBJ1-1	15	NA	NA	TGTGCCAGCAGCTCCCTAGACGGGGTGAACACTGAAGCTTTCTTT	CASSSLDGVNTEAFF
TRBV7-9	TRBJ1-4	15	NA	once	TGTGCCAGCAGCTTAGAGGGGAAACAAGATGAAAAACTGTTTTTT	CASSLEGKQDEKLFF
TRBV29-1	TRBJ2-7	14	TRBD1	NA	TGCAGCGTTGTAGCCGACAGGGTATTTGGCGAGCAGTACTTC	CSVVADRVFGEQYF
TRBV4-2	TRBJ1-2	11	NA	NA	TGTGCCAGCAGCCAAGGGGAGACCTACACCTTC	CASSQGETYTF
TRBV6-6	TRBJ2-3	15	NA	NA	TGTGCCAGCAGCCCCCAGGGGGGAATGACAGATACGCAGTATTTT	CASSPQGGMTDTQYF
TRBV18	TRBJ1-5	16	TRBD1	NA	TGTGCCAGCTCACCAAACAAGGGGGCCAGCAATCAGCCCCAGCATTTT	CASSPNKGASNQPQHF
TRBV7-2	TRBJ1-5	15	NA	NA	TGTGCCAGCAGCCAGGGTTCAGGAGGCAATCAGCCCCAGCATTTT	CASSQGSGGNQPQHF
TRBV11-3	TRBJ2-2	16	NA	few	TGTGCCAGCAGCCGAGTCGTAGGGCCGGGGACCGGGGAGCTGTTTTTT	CASSRVVGPGTGELFF
TRBV6-6	TRBJ1-6	16	NA	NA	TGTGCCAGCAGTTACGCCCCAGTAAGCTTGAATTCACCCCTCCACTTT	CASSYAPVSLNSPLHF
TRBV19	TRBJ1-2	14	TRBD1	NA	TGTGCCAGTAGTATGACGGGACAGTTCTATGGCTACACCTTC	CASSMTGQFYGYTF
TRBV5-5	TRBJ2-1	13	NA	NA	TGTGCCAGCAGCTTCCGGGGGCCTGGTGAGCAGTTCTTC	CASSFRGPGEQFF
TRBV6-5	TRBJ2-1	15	TRBD1	NA	TGTGCCAGCAGCTACAGGGGAGCGCCCTACAATGAGCAGTTCTTC	CASSYRGAPYNEQFF
TRBV6-5	TRBJ1-3	14	NA	NA	TGTGCCAGCACTGGGCAGAACTCTGGAAACACCATATATTTT	CASTGQNSGNTIYF
TRBV9	TRBJ1-2	13	NA	NA	TGTGCCAGCAGCGGAATTTCAGGGTTTGGCTACACCTTC	CASSGISGFGYTF
TRBV29-1	TRBJ2-1	12	NA	NA	TGCACCCTGGCGGACCCGTGGGGTGAGCAGTTCTTC	CTLADPWGEQFF
TRBV6-6	TRBJ1-6	16	NA	NA	TGTGCCAGCAGTCCCCCACAGTCTAATTTAGATTCACCCCTCCACTTT	CASSPPQSNLDSPLHF
TRBV18	TRBJ1-5	16	NA	NA	TGTGCCAGCTCACCCTCGACACGGGATGGCAATCAGCCCCAGCATTTT	CASSPSTRDGNQPQHF
TRBV18	TRBJ2-1	13	NA	once	TGTGCCAGCTCACCCTCAGGAATGAATGAGCAGTTCTTC	CASSPSGMNEQFF
TRBV18	TRBJ1-1	16	NA	NA	TGTGCCAGCTCACTCAGACGGACCACTATGAACACTGAAGCTTTCTTT	CASSLRRTTMNTEAFF
TRBV19	TRBJ2-7	15	NA	NA	TGTGCCAGTACTTACCGTGACAGAGAAACCTACGAGCAGTACTTC	CASTYRDRETYEQYF
TRBV2	TRBJ2-7	14	NA	NA	TGTGCCAGCACCATGGGACTGGCCATCGGCGAGCAGTACTTC	CASTMGLAIGEQYF
TRBV5-1	TRBJ1-3	15	NA	NA	TGCGCCAGCAGCTTGGGACGTGCCTCTGGAAACACCATATATTTT	CASSLGRASGNTIYF
TRBV2	TRBJ1-1	15	TRBD1	NA	TGTGCCAGCCTCGGGAGGGACAGTATGAACACTGAAGCTTTCTTT	CASLGRDSMNTEAFF
TRBV7-2	TRBJ1-4	14	TRBD1	NA	TGTGCCAGCAGCCGTAGACAGGGACAAGAAAAACTGTTTTTT	CASSRRQGQEKLFF
TRBV19	TRBJ1-5	15	NA	NA	TGTGCCAGTAGTATCCTATTACAGGGTAATCAGCCCCAGCATTTT	CASSILLQGNQPQHF
TRBV30	TRBJ1-2	13	TRBD1	NA	TGTGCCTGGAGTCAGGGGGGGAGTTATGGCTACACCTTC	CAWSQGGSYGYTF
TRBV7-2	TRBJ2-3	17	NA	NA	TGTGCCAGCAGCCTAGAAGCTCGGGGGGCCGCCACAGATACGCAGTATTTT	CASSLEARGAATDTQYF
TRBV7-7	TRBJ2-5	13	TRBD2	NA	TGTGCTAGCAGCACTGGGGCGGGGGGGCACCAGTACTTC	CASSTGAGGHQYF
TRBV29-1	TRBJ2-5	14	NA	NA	TGCAGCTCCCGAAGAGGGGGATACCAAGAGACCCAGTACTTC	CSSRRGGYQETQYF
TRBV12-5	TRBJ2-3	14	NA	NA	TGTGCTAGCGTGGGGTTATGGAGCACAGATACGCAGTATTTT	CASVGLWSTDTQYF
TRBV2	TRBJ2-1	15	TRBD1	NA	TGTGCCAGCAGTGAGGACAGGGCAGGCTACAATGAGCAGTTCTTC	CASSEDRAGYNEQFF
TRBV15	TRBJ1-1	14	NA	NA	TGTGCCACCAGCAGAGAGGGAGAAGGCACTGAAGCTTTCTTT	CATSREGEGTEAFF
TRBV27	TRBJ1-4	16	TRBD1	NA	TGTGCCAGCAGTTTATCCAGGGGACAGGGGGGTGAAAAACTGTTTTTT	CASSLSRGQGGEKLFF
TRBV7-2	TRBJ2-7	16	TRBD2	NA	TGTGCCAGCAGCTACTCCTCTCTAGCGGGGAGGTACGAGCAGTACTTC	CASSYSSLAGRYEQYF
TRBV6-1	TRBJ2-7	12	NA	NA	TGTGCCAGTACAGGGGAGGCCTACGAGCAGTACTTC	CASTGEAYEQYF
TRBV19	TRBJ2-5	14	TRBD2	NA	TGTGCCACTAAACCCGAGCCCGGGGGGGAGACCCAGTACTTC	CATKPEPGGETQYF
TRBV19	TRBJ1-4	13	TRBD1	NA	TGTGCCAGTACCGGACAGGGAAATGAAAAACTGTTTTTT	CASTGQGNEKLFF
TRBV6-6	TRBJ1-2	12	NA	NA	TGTGCCATCTTAGAGGAGAACTATGGCTACACCTTC	CAILEENYGYTF